This TCR beta chain was retrieved from a study of cytomegalovirus exposure and HLA in healthy donors. Donors likely had unrecorded immune exposures despite being nominally healthy when sampled. The PCR employed 60 Vbeta primers together with 13 Jbeta primers. The protocol was immunoSEQ multiplex PCR, while the TCRdb copy is restricted to in-frame clones and leaves out a portion. The sample has some 170,000 clones, about two thirds seen once; the top ten hold 2% to 3%. V was pared by 0 bases and J by 5 bases, with 17 bases between. This CDR3 spans 16 amino acids. Germline V gene lookup returns CDR1 SGHNT and CDR2 YYREEE (reference sequence). General study points: Usually a TCR sequence was rare, but some public TCRs were found in many donors.

As for this clone: Its specificity is not known.

The clonotype originates from a human donor in good health. This chain connects TRBV5-4 to TRBJ2-5; D possibly corresponds to TRBD1 (6 bases). The specimen was PBMCs. The CDR3 sequence: CASSLVTGSGWETQYF. In DNA, the CDR3 is TGTGCCAGCAGCTTGGTTACAGGGAGTGGGTGGGAGACCCAGTACTTC. Looking up the rest from reference TRBV5-4 and TRBJ2-5 gives the full variable domain: ETGVTQSPTHLIKTRGQQVTLRCSSQSGHNTVSWYQQALGQGPQFIFQYYREEENGRGNFPPRFSGLQFPNYSSELNVNALELDDSALYLCASSLVTGSGWETQYFGPGTRLLVL.